The 17 T cell receptor beta chains presented below share a single source sample, sequenced in a study of technical replicates of blood from several donors. Data came from immunoSEQ multiplex PCR; TCRdb stores just in-frame clones and leaves some out. The profile shows about 44,000 clones, approximately 96% of them singletons. Material for sequencing was T cells isolated from PBMCs. These receptors came from a human donor in good health.

V and J are TRBV7-9 and TRBJ2-7, with TRBD1 identical over 9 bases. CDR1 is SEHNR and CDR2 is FQNEAQ in the germline V gene (reference sequence). Trimming cost V 5 bases and J 2 bases; bases outside gene matches: 7. CDR3 length: 15 amino acids. CDR3 bases: TGTGCCAGCAGCCGTCCACAGGGGGCCCCCTACGAGCAGTACTTC. It translates to CASSRPQGAPYEQYF.

The chain couples TRBV13 to TRBJ1-1; D is uncertain. There are 12 residues in the CDR3. Trimming took 4 bases from V and 4 from J, leaving 7 bases between them. The germline V gene encodes CDR1 PRHDT and CDR2 FYEKMQ (reference sequence). This CDR3 is CASSSHITEAFF. DNA of the CDR3: TGTGCCAGCAGCTCCCACATCACTGAAGCTTTCTTT.

The chain employs TRBV9 and TRBJ2-7, with D tentatively TRBD2 (5 bases). Trimming pared 1 base from V and 4 bases from J, leaving 12 bases between. Germline loops: CDR1 SGDLS, CDR2 YYNGEE. CDR3 length equals 14 residues. CDR3 amino acids: CASSVKGAAYEQYF. DNA of the CDR3: TGTGCCAGCAGCGTAAAGGGAGCGGCTTACGAGCAGTACTTC.

CDR3 region: CAWSVLSSTEAFF. CDR3 DNA sequence: TGTGCCTGGAGTGTACTGAGTTCCACTGAAGCTTTCTTT. V and J are TRBV30 and TRBJ1-1; unclear D gene. Germline-derived CDR1 and CDR2 are GTSNPN and SVGIG (reference sequence). Trimming pared 0 bases from V and 4 bases from J, leaving 9 bases between. This CDR3 contains 13 residues. The full variable domain, its missing parts supplied by reference TRBV30 and TRBJ1-1, is SQTIHQWPATLVQPVGSPLSLECTVEGTSNPNLYWYRQAAGRGLQLLFYSVGIGQISSEVPQNLSASRPQDRQFILSSKKLLLSDSGFYLCAWSVLSSTEAFFGQGTRLTVV.

This chain joins TRBV2 and TRBJ2-5; TRBD2 is a possible D gene (6 bases). Germline V gene sequence: CDR1 SNHLY, CDR2 FYNNEI. This CDR3 is built from 12 residues. Between the trimmed V and J ends, which lost 8 bases and 5 bases, there was a span of 12 bases. The DNA for the CDR3 is TGTGCCAGCCTGGGGGGTGTTGAGACCCAGTACTTC. This sequence encodes CASLGGVETQYF.

The CDR3 loop reads CASSLRAHYGYTF. CDR3 in DNA: TGTGCCAGCAGTTTAAGAGCCCACTATGGCTACACCTTC. V gene TRBV27 combines with J gene TRBJ1-2; unclear D gene. This CDR3 contains 13 residues. Germline values: CDR1 MNHEY, CDR2 SMNVEV (reference sequence). V was clipped by 2 bases and J by 3 bases, with 7 bases between them.

This rearrangement joins TRBV6-5 to TRBJ1-2; 9 bases line up with TRBD1. The germline CDR1 and CDR2 sequences are MNHEY and SVGAGI. This CDR3 has 14 residues. Trimming took 6 bases from V and 6 from J; bases not matched to a gene: 8. CDR3 in amino acids: CASRELGQGDGYTF. DNA for the CDR3: TGTGCCAGCAGAGAATTGGGACAGGGCGATGGCTACACCTTC.

The chain has TRBV5-1 and TRBJ2-2; D is ambiguous. This CDR3 has 16 residues. V was clipped by 0 bases and J by 0 bases, with 9 bases between them. CDR1 is SGHRS and CDR2 is YFSETQ in the germline V gene. For the CDR3, the DNA is TGCGCCAGCAGCTTGGGCGGTAGAACGAACACCGGGGAGCTGTTTTTT. It codes for CASSLGGRTNTGELFF.

The chain carries TRBV6-5 and TRBJ1-2; TRBD1 might be the D (5 bases). CDR3 size: 13 residues. The germline CDR1 and CDR2 sequences are MNHEY and SVGAGI. Trimming took off 7 bases at V and 6 bases at J, with 15 bases between the two ends. The CDR3 DNA reads TGTGCCAGCACCAACGGGGGAATCGATGGCTACACCTTC. Protein product: CASTNGGIDGYTF.

This rearrangement joins TRBV30 to TRBJ2-2; perhaps TRBD1 as D (5 bases). V was pared by 0 bases and J by 7 bases, with 9 bases between. CDR1 is GTSNPN and CDR2 is SVGIG in the germline V gene (reference sequence). The CDR3 has 13 amino acids. CDR3 sequence reads: CAWSVQGVGELFF. The CDR3 nucleotides read TGTGCCTGGAGTGTACAAGGGGTCGGGGAGCTGTTTTTT.

This chain connects TRBV11-3 to TRBJ2-3; D gene ambiguous. This CDR3 has 13 amino acids. Per germline, CDR1 SGHNT and CDR2 YENEEA. Trimming removed 3 bases from V and 2 bases from J, with 6 bases in between. The CDR3 is CASSFHFTDTQYF. CDR3 nucleotide sequence: TGTGCCAGCAGCTTCCACTTCACAGATACGCAGTATTTT. The complete variable domain, with remaining parts taken from reference TRBV11-3 and TRBJ2-3, reads EAGVVQSPRYKIIEKKQPVAFWCNPISGHNTLYWYLQNLGQGPELLIRYENEEAVDDSQLPKDRFSAERLKGVDSTLKIQPAELGDSAVYLCASSFHFTDTQYFGPGTRLTVL.

This chain connects TRBV27 to TRBJ1-4; 12 bases match TRBD1. CDR3 length: 14 amino acids. Looked up from germline, CDR1 is MNHEY and CDR2 is SMNVEV (reference sequence). The J segment lost 9 bases and the V segment lost 6 bases, leaving 5 bases of the junction unmatched. Here the CDR3 DNA reads TGTGCCAGCAGCGGGACAGGGGGCGCCAAAAAACTGTTTTTT. This translates into CASSGTGGAKKLFF.

In this sample, this clone turned up once. The chain has TRBV30 and TRBJ1-4, with 7 nucleotides matching TRBD1. Germline CDR1 reads GTSNPN; CDR2 reads SVGIG (reference sequence). V shed 8 bases and J 4 bases; nucleotides not matched to a gene: 4. This CDR3 is 12 amino acids long. The CDR3 DNA reads TGTGCCCGAGGGGACAGTAATGAAAAACTGTTTTTT. The encoded protein is CARGDSNEKLFF.

The chain uses TRBV5-6 and TRBJ2-7; possibly TRBD2 for D (6 bases). The ends were cut back, 3 bases at V and 4 bases at J, with 14 bases in the middle. The germline V gene encodes CDR1 SGHDT and CDR2 YYEEEE. CDR3 length: 14 residues. CDR3 DNA: TGTGCCAGCAGCTGGGGGGTCTTGGTATACGAGCAGTACTTC. It encodes CASSWGVLVYEQYF.

CDR3 sequence: CASTRLAGFTDTQYF. The DNA of the CDR3 is TGTGCCAGCACCCGACTAGCGGGGTTCACAGATACGCAGTATTTT. The chain recombines TRBV6-5 with TRBJ2-3; the match to TRBD2 covers 11 bases. Trimming cost V 7 bases and J 2 bases; bases outside gene matches: 5. CDR1 MNHEY and CDR2 SVGAGI come from the germline V gene. The CDR3 totals 15 residues.

The V gene is TRBV2, the J gene TRBJ2-1; TRBD2 aligns across 11 bases. This CDR3 spans 17 amino acids. J gave up 5 bases and V 4 bases, and 10 bases lay outside the gene matches. In germline, CDR1 is SNHLY, CDR2 FYNNEI. CDR3 sequence (DNA): TGTGCCAGCAGTGCAAGGTTGGGACTAGCGGAGAACAATGAGCAGTTCTTC. Encoded protein: CASSARLGLAENNEQFF.

This chain links TRBV30 with TRBJ2-1; 7 nucleotides align to TRBD1. The CDR3 sequence is 12 residues long. V gave up 5 bases and J gave up 9 bases; unmatched junction bases: 7. Germline V gene sequence: CDR1 GTSNPN, CDR2 SVGIG (reference sequence). DNA for the CDR3: TGTGCCTGGGCCTCGACAGGGAGTGAGCAGTTCTTC. Amino acids: CAWASTGSEQFF.